Below, 15 T cell receptor beta chains from the same sample are listed, as sequenced in a study of blood T cell repertoires in COVID-19. TCRdb keeps only in-frame clones here, not all; method: immunoSEQ multiplex PCR. The data show 90,000 to 120,000 clones, with more than 75% seen just once and less than 2.5% held by the top ten. Sequencing was performed on peripheral blood. The receptors derive from a human donor in a cohort sampled during active COVID-19.

This clone was seen a handful of times. The J gene is TRBJ1-2, the V gene TRBV19; 8 bases agree with TRBD1. Germline loops: CDR1 LNHDA, CDR2 SQIVND (reference sequence). The CDR3 consists of 15 residues. Germline trimming cut 5 bases from V and 5 bases from J; bases unmatched to any gene: 10. The CDR3 DNA reads TGTGCCAGTAGTCTAACGCCACAGGGGGGTTATGGCTACACCTTC. It yields the protein CASSLTPQGGYGYTF.

The chain carries TRBV5-4 and TRBJ1-3; the D gene is possibly TRBD1 (5 bases). CDR3 length equals 16 residues. The germline gives CDR1 SGHNT, CDR2 YYREEE (reference sequence). Deletions cut 0 bases from V and 0 bases from J, with 10 bases between. The CDR3 bases are TGTGCCAGCAGCTTGGCCGACAGTCGCTCTGGAAACACCATATATTTT. Protein sequence: CASSLADSRSGNTIYF.

This chain joins TRBV19 and TRBJ1-3, with TRBD1 identical over 7 bases. The J segment lost 5 bases and the V segment lost 8 bases, leaving 15 bases of the junction unmatched. CDR1 and CDR2 (germline): LNHDA, SQIVND (reference sequence). This CDR3 has 16 residues. DNA for the CDR3: TGTGCCAGTCAAGTAGAGTCCGACAGGGTTCGAAACACCATATATTTT. Amino acids: CASQVESDRVRNTIYF. The variable domain in full, completed from reference TRBV19 and TRBJ1-3, reads DGGITQSPKYLFRKEGQNVTLSCEQNLNHDAMYWYRQDPGQGLRLIYYSQIVNDFQKGDIAEGYSVSREKKESFPLTVTSAQKNPTAFYLCASQVESDRVRNTIYFGEGSWLTVV.

The CDR3 DNA sequence: TGTGCCAGCAGTTTCGACAGGGGGTCCTCCTACAATGAGCAGTTCTTC. Residues: CASSFDRGSSYNEQFF. The rearrangement joins TRBV5-4 to TRBJ2-1; TRBD1 aligns across 9 bases. V lost 5 bases and J lost 0; bases outside the gene matches: 6. The germline gives CDR1 SGHNT, CDR2 YYREEE (reference sequence). CDR3 size: 16 residues. The variable domain in full, with the rest retrieved from reference TRBV5-4 and TRBJ2-1, is ETGVTQSPTHLIKTRGQQVTLRCSSQSGHNTVSWYQQALGQGPQFIFQYYREEENGRGNFPPRFSGLQFPNYSSELNVNALELDDSALYLCASSFDRGSSYNEQFFGPGTRLTVL.

The chain recombines TRBV7-2 with TRBJ1-2, with no clear D. The CDR3 loop spans 11 amino acids. V was pared by 4 bases and J by 2 bases, with 2 bases between. Germline values: CDR1 SGHTA, CDR2 FQGNSA. DNA of the CDR3: TGTGCCAGCAGCTCGAACTATGGCTACACCTTC. Its protein product is CASSSNYGYTF.

This clone was seen more than once but under ten times. V is TRBV5-6 and J is TRBJ1-6; 7 nucleotides line up with TRBD1. Trimming took 5 bases from V and 10 from J; bases not matched to a gene: 9. From germline, CDR1 is SGHDT and CDR2 YYEEEE. The CDR3 is 14 residues long. Here the CDR3 DNA reads TGTGCCAGCAGTGGGGGACAGACTGCGTCACCCCTCCACTTT. Translation: CASSGGQTASPLHF.

This clone came up once. The chain joins TRBV6-4 to TRBJ1-1; D gene ambiguous. The CDR3 has 13 amino acids. In germline, CDR1 is MRHNA, CDR2 SNTAGT. Trimming took 5 bases from V and 1 from J, leaving 8 bases between them. The CDR3 DNA sequence: TGTGCCAGCAGTTTAGCAGAGAACACTGAAGCTTTCTTT. This translates into CASSLAENTEAFF.

The chain has TRBV5-1 and TRBJ1-5; perhaps TRBD1 as D (5 bases). The CDR3 has 13 amino acids. Germline values: CDR1 SGHRS, CDR2 YFSETQ. Trimming removed 4 bases from V and 4 bases from J, with 9 bases in between. CDR3: CASSAGSNQPQHF. In DNA form, the CDR3 reads TGCGCCAGCAGCGCAGGGTCGAATCAGCCCCAGCATTTT.

The rearrangement joins TRBV18 to TRBJ2-7; D is unclear. This CDR3 has 12 amino acids. Germline V gene data show CDR1 as KGHSH and CDR2 as LQKENI. V was shortened by 1 base and J by 5 bases, with 6 bases between the two germline ends. This CDR3 reads CASSPQSNEQYF. The DNA for the CDR3 is TGTGCCAGCTCACCACAGAGCAACGAGCAGTACTTC. The full variable domain, rest sourced from reference TRBV18 and TRBJ2-7, is NAGVMQNPRHLVRRRGQEARLRCSPMKGHSHVYWYRQLPEEGLKFMVYLQKENIIDESGMPKERFSAEFPKEGPSILRIQQVVRGDSAAYFCASSPQSNEQYFGPGTRLTVT.

This clone was picked up a small number of times. The gene calls are TRBV20-1 and TRBJ1-5; D uncertain. The CDR3 spans 14 residues. Germline assignment: CDR1 DFQATT and CDR2 SNEGSKA (reference sequence). The V gene lost 3 bases and the J gene lost 3 bases, with 12 bases spanning the gap. The CDR3 reads CSASNMGVNQPQHF. DNA of the CDR3: TGCAGTGCTAGTAACATGGGAGTCAATCAGCCCCAGCATTTT.

Only a few counts were recorded for this clone. V and J are TRBV5-6 and TRBJ1-3; D gene ambiguous. The CDR3 length is 13 residues. Germline V gives CDR1 SGHDT, CDR2 YYEEEE. Deletions cut 4 bases from V and 5 bases from J, with 10 bases between. The CDR3 DNA reads TGTGCCAGCAGCCCCATCGGGAGAAACACCATATATTTT. As protein: CASSPIGRNTIYF.

The genes are TRBV9 and TRBJ2-2, with 7 bases that match TRBD1. V lost 5 bases to trimming and J lost 9 bases; unmatched junction nucleotides: 7. The CDR3 is 13 amino acids. CDR1 and CDR2 (germline): SGDLS, YYNGEE. The CDR3 here is CASRRDSFRELFF. The CDR3 DNA reads as TGTGCCAGCAGGAGGGACAGTTTCAGGGAGCTGTTTTTT.

The rearrangement joins TRBV2 to TRBJ2-4, with 10 bases lining up with TRBD2. Germline V gene sequence: CDR1 SNHLY, CDR2 FYNNEI. V shed 8 bases and J 5 bases; nucleotides not matched to a gene: 12. CDR3 length equals 16 residues. CDR3 region: CASSREASGGQNIQYF. The CDR3 DNA follows: TGTGCCAGCTCGAGAGAGGCTAGCGGGGGCCAAAACATTCAGTACTTC.

In its sample, this clone was seen a few times. The V call is TRBV5-1, the J call TRBJ2-4; no reliable D call. The ends were cut back, 4 bases at V and 7 bases at J, with 21 bases in the middle. Looked up from germline, CDR1 is SGHRS and CDR2 is YFSETQ. This CDR3 is 16 amino acids long. The DNA of the CDR3 is TGCGCCAGCAGCCCCGCGACACCAGTCTTGTCGAACATTCAGTACTTC. This gives the protein CASSPATPVLSNIQYF. Full variable domain (rest looked up from reference TRBV5-1 and TRBJ2-4): KAGVTQTPRYLIKTRGQQVTLSCSPISGHRSVSWYQQTPGQGLQFLFEYFSETQRNKGNFPGRFSGRQFSNSRSEMNVSTLELGDSALYLCASSPATPVLSNIQYFGAGTRLSVL.

The chain employs TRBV28 and TRBJ2-3; 9 bases fit TRBD1. After removal of 5 bases from V and 3 bases from J, the junction contained 6 bases not matched to a gene. The length of the CDR3 is 15 residues. CDR1 is MDHEN and CDR2 is SYDVKM in the germline V gene. The chain's CDR3 is CASSLPGTGTDTQYF. CDR3 sequence (DNA): TGTGCCAGCAGTCTACCCGGGACAGGGACAGATACGCAGTATTTT.